The clone carrying this TCR beta chain was observed many times. The sample belongs to a study of T cell repertoires in cytomegalovirus infection. The overall study: It was the public TCR beta signatures that indicated both CMV infection and matching HLA type.

TCRdb called the reads again in MiXCR, with one record for every CDR3 protein. The sample contains around 450,000 distinct CDR3 sequences, about 11% of which appear only once. Source material: PBMCs. The origin of this receptor is a human donor in good health (CMV status not recorded). Some clones in this sample may be carry-over from other donors' samples.

The CDR3 sequence: CASDLRRAGGSSNTGELFF. CDR3 sequence (DNA): TGCGCCAGCGACCTCCGGCGGGCGGGGGGGTCCAGCAACACCGGGGAGCTGTTTTTT. The chain couples TRBV23-1 to TRBJ2-2, with 9 bases lining up with TRBD2. TRBV23-1 is labeled an ORF, and its function is uncertain. This CDR3 contains 19 residues. V shed 8 bases and J 2 bases; nucleotides not matched to a gene: 18.